This T cell receptor beta chain derives from a study of T-cell reconstitution after alpha-beta-depleted transplantation in children. Unique molecular identifiers tagged the TCRbeta library. MiXCR was run by TCRdb on the PCR reads, yielding one entry per CDR3 protein. Here the sample spans under 450,000 distinct CDR3 sequences, around 15% being singletons. Study findings and constraints: T-cell counts and diversity at one year post-transplant came mainly from newly produced T cells. Some patients' high day-60 TCRbeta diversity was traced to surviving recipient T cells and thymic progenitors. The origin of alpha-beta T cells about two months after transplant was reportedly several hundred expanded graft clones.

There are a few counts of this clonotype. Its antigen remains unidentified. Trimming took off 2 bases at V and 3 bases at J, with 13 bases between the two ends. The germline gives CDR1 SGHVS, CDR2 FQNEAQ. The CDR3 sequence is 16 residues long. This rearrangement joins TRBV7-8 to TRBJ2-2; tentative D call: TRBD1 (6 bases). Sequencing was performed on PBMCs, mostly from graft donor cells, taken 360 days after TCRalphabeta/CD19-depleted stem cell transplant. This sequence was found in a boy under two years old who had a stem cell transplant for Wiskott-Aldrich syndrome, so the T cells may come from the graft donor. CDR3 in amino acids: CASSLNLGAYTGELFF. The CDR3 nucleotides read TGTGCCAGCAGCTTAAATTTGGGGGCCTACACCGGGGAGCTGTTTTTT.